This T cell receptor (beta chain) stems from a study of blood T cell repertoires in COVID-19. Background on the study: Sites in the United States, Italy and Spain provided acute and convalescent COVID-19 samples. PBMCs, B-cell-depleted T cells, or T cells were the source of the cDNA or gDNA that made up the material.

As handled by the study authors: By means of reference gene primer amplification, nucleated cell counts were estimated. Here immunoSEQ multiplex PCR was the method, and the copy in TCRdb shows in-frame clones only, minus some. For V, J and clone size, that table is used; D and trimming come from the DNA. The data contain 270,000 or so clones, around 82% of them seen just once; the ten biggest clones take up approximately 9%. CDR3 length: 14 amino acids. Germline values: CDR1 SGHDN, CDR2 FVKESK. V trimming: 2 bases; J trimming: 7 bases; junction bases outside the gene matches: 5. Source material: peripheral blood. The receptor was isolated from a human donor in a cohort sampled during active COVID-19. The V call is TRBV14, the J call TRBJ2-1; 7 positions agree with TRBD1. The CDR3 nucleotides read TGTGCCAGCAGCCAAAGGGACAGTTTGAATGAGCAGTTCTTC. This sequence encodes CASSQRDSLNEQFF.